This TCR beta chain was profiled in a study of cytomegalovirus exposure and HLA in healthy donors. Study in general: A preliminary data release comprised around 85 million unique TCRs obtained from HLA-typed donors. Among the approximately 400 donors who were genotyped, 70% to 90% fell in the genetic ancestry cluster that is associated with self-reported Caucasian donors.

The PCR had 60 Vbeta and 13 Jbeta primers. TCRdb's table, derived via immunoSEQ multiplex PCR, lists solely in-frame clones and lacks some. The sample has 150,000 to 200,000 clones, around 80% seen once. V lost 3 bases to trimming and J lost 2 bases, with 11 bases between them. The CDR3 is 14 amino acids. Germline-derived CDR1 and CDR2 are MNHEY and SMNVEV (reference sequence). Only a few counts were recorded for this clone. The sequence was obtained from a woman younger than 45 in good health and CMV-seropositive. The V gene is TRBV27, the J gene TRBJ2-7; tentative D call: TRBD1 (6 bases). The sequencing input was PBMCs. The CDR3 sequence is CASSFSRDTYEQYF. CDR3 coding DNA: TGTGCCAGCAGTTTCAGTAGGGACACCTACGAGCAGTACTTC.